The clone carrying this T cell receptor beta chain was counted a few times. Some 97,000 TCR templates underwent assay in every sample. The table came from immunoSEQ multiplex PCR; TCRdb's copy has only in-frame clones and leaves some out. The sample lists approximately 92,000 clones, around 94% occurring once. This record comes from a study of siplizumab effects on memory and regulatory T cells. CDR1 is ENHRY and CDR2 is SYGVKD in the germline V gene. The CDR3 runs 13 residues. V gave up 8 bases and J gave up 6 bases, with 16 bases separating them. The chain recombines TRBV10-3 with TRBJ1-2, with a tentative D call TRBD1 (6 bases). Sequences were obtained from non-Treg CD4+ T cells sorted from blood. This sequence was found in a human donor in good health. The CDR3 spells CAIARTAADGYTF. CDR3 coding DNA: TGTGCCATCGCTAGGACAGCCGCGGATGGCTACACCTTC.